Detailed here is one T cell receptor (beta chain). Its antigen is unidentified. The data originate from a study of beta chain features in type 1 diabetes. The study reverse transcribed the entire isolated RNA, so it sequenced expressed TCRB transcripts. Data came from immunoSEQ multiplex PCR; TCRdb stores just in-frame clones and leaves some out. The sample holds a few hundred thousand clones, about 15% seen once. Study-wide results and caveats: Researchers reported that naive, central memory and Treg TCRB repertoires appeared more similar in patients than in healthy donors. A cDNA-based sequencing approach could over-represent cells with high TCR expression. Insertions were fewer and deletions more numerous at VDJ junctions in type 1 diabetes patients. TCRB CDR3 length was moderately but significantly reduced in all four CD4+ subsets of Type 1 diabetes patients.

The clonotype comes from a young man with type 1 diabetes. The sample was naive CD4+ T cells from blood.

The CDR3 DNA reads TGCGCCAGCAGCATCGGACAGGGGTCTGGCTACACCTTC. This encodes CASSIGQGSGYTF. This chain joins TRBV5-1 and TRBJ1-2, with 9 bases aligning to TRBD1. The CDR3 loop spans 13 amino acids. Germline CDR1 reads SGHRS; CDR2 reads YFSETQ. Unmatched junction bases numbered 5, after V lost 4 bases and J lost 7 bases.